This T cell receptor beta chain was identified during a study of PD-L1 blockade in urothelial cancer. Every PCR received spiked-in synthetic TCR analog templates. Profiling relied on immunoSEQ multiplex PCR, and the TCRdb table lists in-frame clones only, not all of them. The table has under 55,000 clones, roughly 80% seen once. Germline loops: CDR1 SGDLS, CDR2 YYNGEE. J lost 4 bases, V lost 0 bases, and 3 bases had no gene match. The length of the CDR3 is 16 residues. Time point described: pretreatment peripheral blood. This receptor was taken from a man between 65 and 85 years old with urothelial cancer. Material: PBMCs, obtained around atezolizumab (anti-PD-L1) treatment. This chain links TRBV9 with TRBJ2-1; TRBD2 agrees at 11 bases. This CDR3 reads CASSVASSGGYNEQFF. The CDR3 bases are TGTGCCAGCAGCGTAGCATCTAGCGGGGGGTACAATGAGCAGTTCTTC.